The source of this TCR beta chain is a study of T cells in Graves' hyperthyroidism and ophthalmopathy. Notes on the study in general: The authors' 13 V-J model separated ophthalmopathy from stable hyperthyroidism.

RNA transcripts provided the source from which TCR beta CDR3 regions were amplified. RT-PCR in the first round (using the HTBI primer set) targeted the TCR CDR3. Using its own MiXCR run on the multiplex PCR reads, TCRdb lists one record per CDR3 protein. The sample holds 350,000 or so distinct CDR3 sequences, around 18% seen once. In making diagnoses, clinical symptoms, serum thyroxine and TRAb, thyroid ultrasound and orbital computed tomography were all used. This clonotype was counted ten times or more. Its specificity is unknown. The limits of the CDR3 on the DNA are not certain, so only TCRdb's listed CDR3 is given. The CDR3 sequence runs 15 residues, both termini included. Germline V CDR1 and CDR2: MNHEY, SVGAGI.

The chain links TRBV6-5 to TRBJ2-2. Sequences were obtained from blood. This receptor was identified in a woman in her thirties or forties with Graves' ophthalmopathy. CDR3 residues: CASSYSRRTPGSCFF.